The clone carrying this T cell receptor (beta chain) was seen at least ten times. Amplification targeted TCR beta CDR3 regions from RNA transcripts. Carried out on the TCR CDR3, a first-round RT-PCR used the HTBI primer set. In TCRdb, the multiplex PCR reads were re-called with MiXCR into one record per CDR3 protein. The data hold around 440,000 distinct CDR3 sequences, with less than 20% observed a single time. The diagnoses drew upon clinical symptoms, serum thyroxine and TRAb, thyroid ultrasound and orbital computed tomography. This entry is derived from a study of T cells in Graves' hyperthyroidism and ophthalmopathy. Study-wide context: Blood was drawn when the patient was first diagnosed and still untreated.

CDR3 length equals 12 residues. The germline V gene has CDR1 LGHNT and CDR2 FRNRAP. Germline trimming cut 6 bases from V and 3 bases from J; bases unmatched to any gene: 2. This TCR derives from a woman younger than 35 with Graves' hyperthyroidism. Material for sequencing was blood. The chain couples TRBV12-5 to TRBJ2-7, with 7 bases aligning to TRBD2. CDR3 nucleotide sequence: TGTGCTAGTGGCTGGGGGGGCTACGAGCAGTACTTC. Translation gives CASGWGGYEQYF.